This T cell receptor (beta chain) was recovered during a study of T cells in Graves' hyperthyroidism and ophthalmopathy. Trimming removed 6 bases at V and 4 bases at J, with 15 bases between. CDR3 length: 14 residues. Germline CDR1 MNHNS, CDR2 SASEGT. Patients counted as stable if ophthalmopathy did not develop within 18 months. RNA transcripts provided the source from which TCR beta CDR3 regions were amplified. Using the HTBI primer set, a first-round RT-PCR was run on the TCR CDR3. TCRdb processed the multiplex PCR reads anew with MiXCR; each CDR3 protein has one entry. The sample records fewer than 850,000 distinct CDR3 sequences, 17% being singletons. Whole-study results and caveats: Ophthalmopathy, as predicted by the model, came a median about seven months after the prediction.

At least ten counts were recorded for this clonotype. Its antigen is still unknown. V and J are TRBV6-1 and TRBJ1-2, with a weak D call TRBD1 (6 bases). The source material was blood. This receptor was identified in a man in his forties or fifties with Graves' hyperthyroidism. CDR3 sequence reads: CASRAGTPTYGYTF. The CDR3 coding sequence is TGTGCCAGCAGGGCTGGGACACCGACCTATGGCTACACCTTC.